This T cell receptor beta chain was identified in a study of vaccination and CD4 T cells after COVID-19. Study overall: According to the study, participants were given two doses of BNT162b2 or mRNA-1273 vaccine. Study outcomes and limitations: Median numbers of SARS-CoV-2-reactive clonotypes increased from approximately 23 to 38 (not a significant change).

As for treatment: roughly 10-day PBMC culture with coronavirus spike peptide pools or control peptides (ViraFEST assay). T cells were expanded with peptide pools, and expanded clonotypes were identified by TCR sequencing. The CDR3 is 13 residues long. Looked up from germline, CDR1 is SGHTA and CDR2 is FQGTGA. V was trimmed by 4 bases and J by 5 bases, leaving 10 bases between them. This clonotype is labeled medium-sized (0.01 to 0.1%). Its antigen is unidentified. The Oncomine TCR Beta short-read assay generated sequence data from the DNA of cultured CD4+ T cells. From cultured CD4+ T cells, genomic DNA was extracted. TCRdb itself ran the PCR reads through MiXCR, one entry per CDR3 protein. The repertoire holds 15,000 or so distinct CDR3 sequences, with 53% as singletons.

The chain links TRBV7-3 to TRBJ2-3; D perhaps matches TRBD2 (5 bases). Sequenced here: CD4+ T cells from blood, cultured in vitro, sampled before SARS-CoV-2 vaccination. The source is a human donor who had recovered from COVID-19. The CDR3 reads CASSSSGIDTQYF. Written as DNA, the CDR3 is TGTGCCAGCAGCTCCTCCGGGATAGATACGCAGTATTTT.